These 10 T cell receptor beta chains share one sample of origin, sequenced in a study of cytomegalovirus exposure and HLA in healthy donors. The PCR used 60 Vbeta and 13 Jbeta primers. Sequencing used immunoSEQ multiplex PCR; TCRdb keeps in-frame clones, though not all of them. The table has some 140,000 clones, roughly four fifths seen once. The sequencing input was PBMCs. The receptor source for this set is a woman aged 45 to 65 in good health and CMV-seropositive.

V is TRBV7-9 and J is TRBJ1-4; 8 bases align to TRBD1. Germline V gene data show CDR1 as SEHNR and CDR2 as FQNEAQ (reference sequence). The CDR3 is 16 residues long. Trimming took 2 bases from V and 3 from J; bases not matched to a gene: 5. The CDR3: CASSLITGGPNEKLFF. The CDR3 bases are TGTGCCAGCAGCTTAATAACAGGGGGACCTAATGAAAAACTGTTTTTT.

The genes are TRBV5-8 and TRBJ2-5, with a possible D match to TRBD1 (6 bases). Trimming stripped 0 bases from V and 9 bases from J, with 18 bases between. CDR1 is SGHTS and CDR2 is YDEGEE in the germline V gene. CDR3 length: 15 amino acids. This CDR3 is CASSLGLAGPGAQYF. The CDR3 nucleotides are TGTGCCAGCAGCTTGGGATTGGCAGGCCCAGGGGCCCAGTACTTC.

The sample holds many counts of this clone. The J gene is TRBJ2-3, the V gene TRBV6-4; 10 bases line up with TRBD2. Germline trimming cut 3 bases from V and 0 bases from J; bases unmatched to any gene: 0. CDR1 and CDR2 (germline): MRHNA, SNTAGT. The CDR3 extends over 15 amino acids. The chain's CDR3 is CASSELAGSTDTQYF. As DNA, the CDR3 is TGTGCCAGCAGTGAACTAGCGGGGAGCACAGATACGCAGTATTTT.

This chain connects TRBV6-1 to TRBJ1-4; the match to TRBD1 covers 7 bases. The germline gives CDR1 MNHNS, CDR2 SASEGT. This CDR3 comprises 14 residues. J gave up 7 bases and V 1 base, and 3 bases lay outside the gene matches. The CDR3 nucleotides are TGTGCCAGCAGTGAAGGACAGGGTGGTGAAAAACTGTTTTTT. This codes for CASSEGQGGEKLFF.

The chain employs TRBV18 and TRBJ1-5, with D unclear. The CDR3 is 12 amino acids. CDR1 and CDR2 (germline): KGHSH, LQKENI. Trimming left V 2 bases short and J 6 bases short, with 5 bases between. The chain's CDR3 is CASSPGTQPQHF. The CDR3 nucleotides are TGTGCCAGCTCACCAGGCACTCAGCCCCAGCATTTT.

The rearrangement links TRBV9 to TRBJ1-2, with 9 bases that match TRBD1. Germline V lookup: CDR1 SGDLS, CDR2 YYNGEE. Germline trimming cut 1 base from V and 3 bases from J; bases unmatched to any gene: 7. CDR3 length: 16 residues. The CDR3 DNA is TGTGCCAGCAGCGTAAATACAGGGGGCACGGACTATGGCTACACCTTC. This encodes CASSVNTGGTDYGYTF.

The chain has TRBV4-2 and TRBJ1-5; 7 positions match TRBD1. The CDR3 is made up of 18 amino acids. Germline lookup yields CDR1 LGHNA and CDR2 YNFKEQ. J was trimmed by 2 bases and V by 2 bases; bases with no gene match: 12. The CDR3 loop reads CASSQSIQGPEGNQPQHF. The CDR3 DNA sequence: TGTGCCAGCAGCCAATCGATACAGGGGCCCGAGGGCAATCAGCCCCAGCATTTT.

The chain employs TRBV2 and TRBJ2-6; the D gene is possibly TRBD2 (5 bases). Between the trimmed V and J ends, which lost 1 base and 4 bases, there was a span of 11 bases. The CDR3 has 16 residues. From germline, CDR1 is SNHLY and CDR2 FYNNEI. The CDR3 loop reads CASSEDSLAGANVLTF. CDR3 coding DNA: TGTGCCAGCAGTGAAGATAGCCTAGCAGGGGCCAACGTCCTGACTTTC.

The rearrangement uses TRBV15 and TRBJ1-2; TRBD1 might be the D (5 bases). CDR3 size: 17 residues. The V gene lost 0 bases and the J gene lost 6 bases, with 20 bases spanning the gap. In germline, CDR1 is LNHNV, CDR2 YYDKDF (reference sequence). The CDR3 here is CATSRDRTREGTHGYTF. The CDR3 DNA sequence: TGTGCCACCAGCAGAGATCGGACAAGGGAGGGGACCCATGGCTACACCTTC.

The gene calls are TRBV20-1 and TRBJ1-1, with 8 bases aligning to TRBD1. Trimming removed 6 bases from V and 7 bases from J; junction bases left unmatched: 4. The germline CDR1 and CDR2 sequences are DFQATT and SNEGSKA (reference sequence). CDR3 size: 11 residues. CDR3 nucleotides: TGCAGTGCGACTGGGACAGGTGAAGCTTTCTTT. This translates into CSATGTGEAFF.